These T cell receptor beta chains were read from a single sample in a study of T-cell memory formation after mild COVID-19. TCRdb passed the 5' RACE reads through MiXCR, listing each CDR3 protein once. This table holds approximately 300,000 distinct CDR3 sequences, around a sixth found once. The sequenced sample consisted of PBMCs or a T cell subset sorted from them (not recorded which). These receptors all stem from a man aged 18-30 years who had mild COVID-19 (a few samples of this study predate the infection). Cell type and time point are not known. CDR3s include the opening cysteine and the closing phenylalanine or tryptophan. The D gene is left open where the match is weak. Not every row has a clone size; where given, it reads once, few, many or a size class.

TGCAGCGTTCGCCTGGGGGGACAGAACACTGAAGCTTTCTTT CSVRLGGQNTEAFF NA TRBJ1-1 TRBV29-1 few
TGTGCCAGCAGCTCCCCAGGGGCCACTGAAGCTTTCTTT CASSSPGATEAFF NA TRBJ1-1 TRBV7-3 many
TGTGCCAGTAGTATCTCGGGCCAGCTATTGAGCAATCAGCCCCAGCATTTT CASSISGQLLSNQPQHF NA TRBJ1-5 TRBV19 NA
TGTGCCAGCAGCCAAAGTGCTCGCGAGCAGTACTTC CASSQSAREQYF NA TRBJ2-7 TRBV7-6 NA
TGTGCCAGCTCACCCCAGGACGTTCAAGAGACCCAGTACTTC CASSPQDVQETQYF NA TRBJ2-5 TRBV18 few
TGTGCCAGCAGCCGAGGGATAGTGGCCAACGTTCAGGAGCCCCAGCATTTT CASSRGIVANVQEPQHF NA TRBJ1-5 TRBV7-2 NA
TGTGCCAGCACCCTGGGGCGGGGCTCGCACAATGAGCAGTTCTTC CASTLGRGSHNEQFF NA TRBJ2-1 TRBV6-5 few
TGTGCCAGCAGTTTCCCCTCGGGGGGGGGTTTGGGCAATCAGCCCCAGCATTTT CASSFPSGGGLGNQPQHF NA TRBJ1-5 TRBV12-3/TRBV12-4 few
TGTGCCAGCAGCCCGGCCACTGGATCGCTCGACAGGGAAAGGGAAAAACTGTTTTTT CASSPATGSLDREREKLFF TRBD1 TRBJ1-4 TRBV5-5 NA
TGTGCCAGCAGTCCACAGGGGTTTGGCCAAGAGACCCAGTACTTC CASSPQGFGQETQYF TRBD1 TRBJ2-5 TRBV6-5 few
TGTGCCAGCAGCCAAGTCTCGACAGGATTGAACACCGGGGAGCTGTTTTTT CASSQVSTGLNTGELFF NA TRBJ2-2 TRBV3-1 NA
TGCAGCGTTGAAAGTAGCACAGATACGCAGTATTTT CSVESSTDTQYF NA TRBJ2-3 TRBV29-1 NA
TGCGCCAGCAGCCAAACAGGGAGACCTGAAGCTTTCTTT CASSQTGRPEAFF NA TRBJ1-1 TRBV5-1 few
TGTGCCAGCAGCCAATCCCGCTCAGAGAACTCCTACGAGCAGTACTTC CASSQSRSENSYEQYF NA TRBJ2-7 TRBV7-9 NA
TGTGCCAGCAACCAGGGTCCCTCCTATAATTCACCCCTCCACTTT CASNQGPSYNSPLHF NA TRBJ1-6 TRBV27 few
TGTGCCATCAGTGATCCGCCGGGGTTTGATGACGGAGAGACCCAGTACTTC CAISDPPGFDDGETQYF NA TRBJ2-5 TRBV10-3 NA
TGTGCCAGCAGCGTAAGCGGGGGTATCAATGAGCAGTTCTTC CASSVSGGINEQFF TRBD2 TRBJ2-1 TRBV9 NA
TGCAGCGTTGGGGTGCAGGGTGTGGGGGAGCAGTTCTTC CSVGVQGVGEQFF NA TRBJ2-1 TRBV29-1 NA
TGCGCCAGCAGCCAAACGGTCGGGGTTGAGCAGTTCTTC CASSQTVGVEQFF NA TRBJ2-1 TRBV4-1 few
TGCGCCAGCAGCCAAGATTCGGATGAGTACAATGAGCAGTTCTTC CASSQDSDEYNEQFF NA TRBJ2-1 TRBV4-1 NA
TGTGCCAGTAGTCCGGGACAGGGTTTGAAAAACATTCAGTACTTC CASSPGQGLKNIQYF TRBD1 TRBJ2-4 TRBV19 NA
TGTGCCAGCCGCTGTAGCGGGGGTCTCGCCGGGGAGCTGTTTTTT CASRCSGGLAGELFF TRBD2 TRBJ2-2 TRBV6-5 NA
TGCGCCAGCAGCTACTCGGGACTAGCGGCCTACGAGCAGTACTTC CASSYSGLAAYEQYF TRBD2 TRBJ2-7 TRBV5-1 NA
TGTGCCAGCAGCGTAGGGGCAGGCCAAGAGACCCAGTACTTC CASSVGAGQETQYF NA TRBJ2-5 TRBV9 NA
TGTGCCAGCAGTCCACTAGCGGGGGGCAGCAATGAGCAGTTCTTC CASSPLAGGSNEQFF TRBD2 TRBJ2-1 TRBV11-2 few
TGTGCCAGCAGTTTAGGGGGGGTCAGAAATTCACCCCTCCACTTT CASSLGGVRNSPLHF NA TRBJ1-6 TRBV12-3/TRBV12-4 few
TGTGCCAGCAGTTACTTAGGGGGGGGGCGGACTGAAGCTTTCTTT CASSYLGGGRTEAFF NA TRBJ1-1 TRBV6-5 few
TGTGCCAGCAGCCTCGACAGGGTCGGGTTCTTC CASSLDRVGFF NA TRBJ2-1 TRBV21-1 NA
TGCGCCAGCAAATACGGGGGGGCTCGCAATGAGCAGTTCTTC CASKYGGARNEQFF TRBD2 TRBJ2-1 TRBV5-1 NA
TGTGCCAGTAGTATCCGGGATACGAACACCGGGGAGCTGTTTTTT CASSIRDTNTGELFF NA TRBJ2-2 TRBV19 few
TGTGCCATCAGTGGGGGTCCTTCCTACAATGAGCAGTTCTTC CAISGGPSYNEQFF NA TRBJ2-1 TRBV10-3 many
TGTGCCAGCAGCCCAGGGGGAGAGACCCATGGCTACACCTTC CASSPGGETHGYTF TRBD1 TRBJ1-2 TRBV9 few
TGCGCCAGCAGCCAAGATCGGCACACAGATACGCAGTATTTT CASSQDRHTDTQYF NA TRBJ2-3 TRBV4-3 NA
TGTGCCAGCAGCTTATATCCGGCATCGGTCCTCCACTTT CASSLYPASVLHF NA TRBJ1-6 TRBV7-2 NA
TGTGCCAGCAGAGCAGAGGGGGCAGGGGAGCAGTACTTC CASRAEGAGEQYF TRBD1 TRBJ2-7 TRBV7-7 NA
TGTGCCAGCAGCTTAGCTATCCAATCTAACTATGGCTACACCTTC CASSLAIQSNYGYTF NA TRBJ1-2 TRBV7-2 NA
TGCGCCAGCAGCTTCGCGGGGCCTAGCAATGAGCAGTTCTTC CASSFAGPSNEQFF NA TRBJ2-1 TRBV5-1 few